This TCR beta chain comes out of a study of blood T cell repertoires in COVID-19. Study at large: COVID-19 samples collected from the United States, Italy and Spain covered acute and convalescent phases.

The age range of participants was about 18 to 100 years, with residence in about 25 US areas. Participants were placed into cohorts based on the clinical history they reported. Donors in Cohort 3 who had recovered were those with two negative PCRs, healthcare professional clearance, or resolution of their symptoms. The germline gives CDR1 MNHEY, CDR2 SVGAGI. This CDR3 region has 14 residues. V was clipped by 9 bases and J by 0 bases, with 13 bases between them. This clone was observed at least ten times. Profiled with immunoSEQ multiplex PCR; TCRdb holds only in-frame clones, not every one. The profile shows about 140,000 clones, about nine tenths of them singletons.

The chain joins TRBV6-5 to TRBJ2-3; perhaps TRBD1 as D (7 bases). The sequenced material came from PBMCs or T cells enriched from blood (not recorded which). This sequence was found in a man aged 60 to 69 who had recovered from COVID-19. DNA of the CDR3: TGTGCCAGTGAGACAGGGACTAGCACAGATACGCAGTATTTT. Translating it yields CASETGTSTDTQYF.